Presented here are 20 T cell receptor beta chains from one specimen sequenced in a study of Ad26.COV2.S vaccination and SARS-CoV-2 variants. Libraries were prepared by immunoSEQ multiplex PCR; TCRdb keeps only in-frame clonotypes and omits some of them. The sample carries roughly 390,000 clones, around 85% recorded once. As to treatment: over 15 received Ad26.COV2.S at low or high dose, single or two shots; about five received placebo; per-sample allocation not given. Each sample was drawn 63 days after the first injection (of vaccine or placebo). The specimen comprised peripheral blood, sampled in a trial of Ad26.COV2.S vaccine versus placebo. These receptors were taken from a person between 18 and 60 years old who received the Ad26.COV2.S COVID-19 vaccine or a placebo.

The chain combines TRBV19 with TRBJ2-4; TRBD2 matches 10 bases. The V gene end was trimmed by 3 bases and the J gene end by 6 bases; junction bases not matched to a gene: 8. This CDR3 is built from 16 residues. Germline V gives CDR1 LNHDA, CDR2 SQIVND (reference sequence). The CDR3 sequence is CASSIGLAGDLNIQYF. In DNA form, the CDR3 reads TGTGCCAGTAGTATCGGGCTAGCGGGGGACTTAAACATTCAGTACTTC.

The V call is TRBV29-1, the J call TRBJ1-3; no reliable D call. Per germline, CDR1 SQVTM and CDR2 ANQGSEA. Trimming left V 6 bases short and J 5 bases short, with 11 bases between. The CDR3 extends over 12 amino acids. Here the CDR3 reads CSVETGRNTIYF. CDR3 in DNA: TGCAGCGTCGAGACCGGGAGAAACACCATATATTTT.

The chain is built from TRBV11-3 and TRBJ1-6; 10 bases are a match to TRBD1. V gave up 4 bases and J gave up 10 bases; unmatched junction bases: 10. The CDR3 is 16 residues long. Per the germline V gene, CDR1 is SGHNT and CDR2 is YENEEA. CDR3 DNA: TGTGCCAGCAGCTCGGGACGTGGGACAGGGGACTCACCCCTCCACTTT. The encoded protein is CASSSGRGTGDSPLHF.

This chain links TRBV13 with TRBJ2-3, with TRBD2 matching over 9 bases. The length of the CDR3 is 15 residues. CDR1 and CDR2 (germline): PRHDT, FYEKMQ (reference sequence). The V gene end was trimmed by 5 bases and the J gene end by 1 base; junction bases not matched to a gene: 4. The CDR3 here is CASSLGLAGTDTQYF. In DNA form, the CDR3 reads TGTGCCAGCAGCCTGGGACTAGCCGGCACAGATACGCAGTATTTT.

The chain recombines TRBV6-2 or TRBV6-3 with TRBJ1-5; 7 bases agree with TRBD1. This CDR3 comprises 15 residues. The germline V gene has CDR1 MNHEY and CDR2 SVGEGT. Germline trimming cut 6 bases from V and 6 bases from J; bases unmatched to any gene: 11. The CDR3 here is CASSPDRVKGQPQHF. DNA of the CDR3: TGTGCCAGCAGCCCTGACAGGGTGAAGGGTCAGCCCCAGCATTTT.

The rearrangement uses TRBV5-1 and TRBJ1-1; maybe TRBD1 (5 bases). Trimming cost V 4 bases and J 3 bases, with 10 bases left between them. CDR3 length: 13 residues. Per the germline V gene, CDR1 is SGHRS and CDR2 is YFSETQ. The CDR3 nucleotides are TGCGCCAGCAGCCCGCCAGGGCACACTGAAGCTTTCTTT. Translating it yields CASSPPGHTEAFF.

The chain employs TRBV15 and TRBJ1-6; D is perhaps TRBD1 (6 bases). CDR3 length: 16 amino acids. Trimming left V 1 base short and J 7 bases short, with 14 bases between. The germline V gene encodes CDR1 LNHNV and CDR2 YYDKDF (reference sequence). The CDR3 sequence is CATSRGKDSWNSPLHF. The CDR3 region has the DNA TGTGCCACCAGCAGAGGGAAGGACAGTTGGAATTCACCCCTCCACTTT.

The chain carries TRBV14 and TRBJ1-1, with D uncertain. The CDR3 totals 14 residues. Germline-derived CDR1 and CDR2 are SGHDN and FVKESK. Trimming stripped 3 bases from V and 1 base from J, with 9 bases between. In DNA form, the CDR3 reads TGTGCCAGCAGCCATGGGGTGGCGAACACTGAAGCTTTCTTT. This gives the protein CASSHGVANTEAFF.

This clone was detected only a few times. The chain couples TRBV30 to TRBJ1-5; 8 nucleotides line up with TRBD1. The germline gives CDR1 GTSNPN, CDR2 SVGIG (reference sequence). The CDR3 sequence is 13 residues long. V lost 1 base, J lost 6 bases, and 2 bases stayed unmatched. Here the CDR3 DNA reads TGTGCCTGGAGTGCAGGGGGCGGTCAGCCCCAGCATTTT. It translates to CAWSAGGGQPQHF. Together with reference TRBV30 and TRBJ1-5, the CDR3 gives the full variable domain: SQTIHQWPATLVQPVGSPLSLECTVEGTSNPNLYWYRQAAGRGLQLLFYSVGIGQISSEVPQNLSASRPQDRQFILSSKKLLLSDSGFYLCAWSAGGGQPQHFGDGTRLSIL.

The table lists this clone with a count of one. This sequence joins TRBV7-9 and TRBJ2-5; weak D call: TRBD2 (5 bases). The CDR3 spans 14 residues. Germline-derived CDR1 and CDR2 are SEHNR and FQNEAQ (reference sequence). Trimming removed 6 bases at V and 5 bases at J, with 16 bases between. CDR3 residues: CASSPTPQRETQYF. The CDR3, as DNA: TGTGCCAGCAGTCCTACCCCCCAGCGGGAGACCCAGTACTTC.

V gene TRBV19 combines with J gene TRBJ1-3; weak D call: TRBD1 (6 bases). The germline V gene has CDR1 LNHDA and CDR2 SQIVND (reference sequence). Trimming pared 7 bases from V and 2 bases from J, leaving 15 bases between. The CDR3 covers 15 residues. CDR3 nucleotides: TGTGCCAGTACCCCTTCGGCAGGGGCTGGAAACACCATATATTTT. It translates to CASTPSAGAGNTIYF.

CDR3 nucleotide sequence: TGTGCCAGCAGCTTGGCGACAGGGGGCATCCTTGACACCATATATTTT. It specifies CASSLATGGILDTIYF. The chain has TRBV5-5 and TRBJ1-3, with 10 bases lining up with TRBD1. Germline V gene data show CDR1 as SGHKS and CDR2 as YYEKEE (reference sequence). This CDR3 has 16 amino acids. V was pared by 0 bases and J by 8 bases, with 8 bases of the junction left unmatched.

V and J are TRBV6-2 or TRBV6-3 and TRBJ1-1, with a tentative D call TRBD1 (6 bases). The length of the CDR3 is 14 residues. In germline, CDR1 is MNHEY, CDR2 SVGEGT. Trimming removed 3 bases from V and 4 bases from J, with 12 bases in between. CDR3 sequence (DNA): TGTGCCAGCAGTTATAGGGGGTTGAGCACTGAAGCTTTCTTT. As protein: CASSYRGLSTEAFF.

This chain links TRBV4-3 with TRBJ1-3; D gene ambiguous. Trimming stripped 2 bases from V and 0 bases from J, with 8 bases between. CDR3 size: 15 residues. The V gene's germline CDR1 is LGHNA and CDR2 YSLEER. This chain's CDR3 is CASSQHSDSGNTIYF. Written as DNA, the CDR3 is TGCGCCAGCAGCCAACACAGTGACTCTGGAAACACCATATATTTT.

The gene calls are TRBV4-3 and TRBJ1-6; D not resolved. The CDR3 is 17 amino acids. Trimming pared 0 bases from V and 3 bases from J, leaving 12 bases between. Per the germline V gene, CDR1 is LGHNA and CDR2 is YSLEER. CDR3 sequence (DNA): TGCGCCAGCAGCCAAGAACAGTCGGTGGGCTATAATTCACCCCTCCACTTT. This encodes CASSQEQSVGYNSPLHF.

In DNA form, the CDR3 reads TGTGCCTGGCAAAGAGGAGTGGGGGCGGCCTATGGCTACACCTTC. It specifies CAWQRGVGAAYGYTF. The chain uses TRBV30 and TRBJ1-2; D may be TRBD1 (6 bases). CDR3 length equals 15 residues. Germline V gene data show CDR1 as GTSNPN and CDR2 as SVGIG (reference sequence). The V and J ends lost 5 bases and 4 bases respectively, with 20 bases between them.

This sequence joins TRBV9 and TRBJ2-2, with 10 bases that match TRBD2. Per germline, CDR1 SGDLS and CDR2 YYNGEE. Trimming at V came to 4 bases and at J to 4 bases, leaving 7 bases not matched to a gene. The CDR3 has 16 amino acids. For the CDR3, the DNA is TGTGCCAGCAGCTCCCCTAGCGGGGGACTCACCGGGGAGCTGTTTTTT. Residues: CASSSPSGGLTGELFF.

This clone was detected once. The CDR3 protein is CASRGQNTGELFF. In DNA, the CDR3 is TGCGCCAGCAGGGGGCAGAACACCGGGGAGCTGTTTTTT. The rearrangement links TRBV5-1 to TRBJ2-2; possible D gene TRBD1, 5 bases. Trimming took off 5 bases at V and 1 base at J, with 6 bases between the two ends. The germline gives CDR1 SGHRS, CDR2 YFSETQ. This CDR3 is 13 amino acids long.

The chain has TRBV5-4 and TRBJ2-1; 8 bases agree with TRBD1. Germline CDR1 reads SGHNT; CDR2 reads YYREEE (reference sequence). This CDR3 has 16 amino acids. J gave up 6 bases and V 6 bases, and 14 bases lay outside the gene matches. CDR3 nucleotides: TGTGCCAGCATCCCCACTGGGCAGGGGGCGGGCAATGAGCAGTTCTTC. Translated, it gives CASIPTGQGAGNEQFF. Full variable domain (missing parts from reference TRBV5-4 and TRBJ2-1): ETGVTQSPTHLIKTRGQQVTLRCSSQSGHNTVSWYQQALGQGPQFIFQYYREEENGRGNFPPRFSGLQFPNYSSELNVNALELDDSALYLCASIPTGQGAGNEQFFGPGTRLTVL.

The CDR3 coding sequence is TGTGCCAGCAGCTCCGGGGCCGGGACAGTCAACACCGGGGAGCTGTTTTTT. Its protein is CASSSGAGTVNTGELFF. The chain has TRBV5-4 and TRBJ2-2; 7 bases match TRBD1. The length of the CDR3 is 17 residues. V gave up 3 bases and J gave up 2 bases; unmatched junction bases: 10. CDR1 SGHNT and CDR2 YYREEE come from the germline V gene (reference sequence).